This TCR beta chain was identified during a study of cytomegalovirus exposure and HLA in healthy donors. General observations from the study: Researchers counted about 150 TCR beta chains as cytomegalovirus-associated. Sequences of the TCR beta chain were said to predict the HLA-A and HLA-B alleles of most subjects accurately.

A word on this clone: The antigen remains unidentified.

In germline, CDR1 is SGHVS, CDR2 FNYEAQ. Trimming at V came to 5 bases and at J to 7 bases, leaving 10 bases not matched to a gene. This CDR3 has 17 residues. Primers for the PCR totalled 60 Vbeta and 13 Jbeta. Only in-frame clones appear in the TCRdb table, and some are missing; sequencing was by immunoSEQ multiplex PCR. The profile shows roughly 160,000 clones, 85% of them singletons. Material: PBMCs. This sequence originates from a boy aged 2-15 years in good health and CMV-seronegative. The chain has TRBV7-6 and TRBJ2-1, with 14 positions matching TRBD2. DNA for the CDR3: TGTGCCAGCAGCCCCCGCAGAGGGACTAGCGGGAGTAATGAGCAGTTCTTC. Translating gives CASSPRRGTSGSNEQFF.